This paragraph reports one TCR beta chain. Generated by immunoSEQ multiplex PCR, the TCRdb table keeps only in-frame clones and is missing some. This sample has 25,000 to 35,000 clones, with about 92% found just once. These data are taken from a study of T cells in tuberculosis. Study details: T cells were selected with CD1B tetramers loaded with glucose monomycolate.

Germline V gene sequence: CDR1 MNHEY, CDR2 SVGAGI. Trimming at V came to 6 bases and at J to 6 bases, leaving 5 bases not matched to a gene. This CDR3 has 15 residues. Time point denoted: new active TB diagnosis, blood taken before or within 7 days of starting treatment. Active tuberculosis patients were new diagnoses, HIV-seronegative, South African, and aged 18 years or older. The rearrangement links TRBV6-5 to TRBJ1-6; 10 bases fit TRBD1. The sample consisted of PBMCs, taken at tuberculosis diagnosis. The sequence came from an adult with tuberculosis. The CDR3 sequence is CASRRDRGLNSPLHF. The CDR3 nucleotides are TGTGCCAGCAGACGAGACAGGGGGCTTAATTCACCCCTCCACTTT.